The entry below gives a single T cell receptor beta chain sequence along with its context. The antigen is undetermined. The data originate from a study of T cells in localized non-small cell lung cancer. Points from the study as a whole: Uninvolved nearby lung showed the greatest T cell clonality, exceeding that found in tumor.

CDR3 length: 15 amino acids. The V and J ends lost 7 bases and 4 bases, in that order; junction bases with no gene match: 12. Germline assignment: CDR1 SGHNT and CDR2 YENEEA. Data came from immunoSEQ multiplex PCR; TCRdb stores just in-frame clones and leaves some out. This table has around 25,000 clones, 80% to 90% appearing once. The TCR comes from a female donor over 55 with stage I lung adenocarcinoma. The chain recombines TRBV11-3 with TRBJ1-1; 7 bases map to TRBD1. The sample consisted of peripheral blood, taken before any cancer treatment. The CDR3 spells CASTGSQGSGTEAFF. The CDR3 region has the DNA TGTGCCAGCACCGGGTCACAGGGGTCAGGCACTGAAGCTTTCTTT.